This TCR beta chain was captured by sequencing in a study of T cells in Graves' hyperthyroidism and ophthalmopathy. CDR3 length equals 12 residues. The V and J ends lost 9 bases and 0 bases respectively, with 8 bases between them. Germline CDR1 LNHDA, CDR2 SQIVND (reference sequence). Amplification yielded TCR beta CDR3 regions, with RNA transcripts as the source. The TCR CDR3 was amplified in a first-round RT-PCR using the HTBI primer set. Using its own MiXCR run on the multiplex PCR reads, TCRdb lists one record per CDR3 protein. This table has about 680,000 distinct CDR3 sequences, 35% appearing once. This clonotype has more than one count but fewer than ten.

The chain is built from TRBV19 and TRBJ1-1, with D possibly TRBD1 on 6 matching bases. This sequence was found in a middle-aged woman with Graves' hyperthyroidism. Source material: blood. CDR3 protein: CASGQLNTEAFF. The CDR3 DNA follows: TGTGCCAGCGGACAGTTGAACACTGAAGCTTTCTTT.